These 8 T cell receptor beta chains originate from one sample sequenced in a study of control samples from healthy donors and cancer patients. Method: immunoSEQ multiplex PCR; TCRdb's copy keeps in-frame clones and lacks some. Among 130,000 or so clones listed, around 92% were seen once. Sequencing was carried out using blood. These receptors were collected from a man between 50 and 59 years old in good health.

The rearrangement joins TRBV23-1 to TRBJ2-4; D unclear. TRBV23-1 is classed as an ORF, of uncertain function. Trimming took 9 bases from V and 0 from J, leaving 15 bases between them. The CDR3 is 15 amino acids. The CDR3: CASHKVGIAKNIQYF. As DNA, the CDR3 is TGCGCCAGTCATAAGGTGGGGATAGCCAAAAACATTCAGTACTTC.

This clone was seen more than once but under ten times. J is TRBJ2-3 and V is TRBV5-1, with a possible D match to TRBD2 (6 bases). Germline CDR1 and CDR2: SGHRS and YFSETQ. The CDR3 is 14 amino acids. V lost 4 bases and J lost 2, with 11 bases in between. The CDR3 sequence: CASSGGMYTDTQYF. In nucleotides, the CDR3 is TGCGCCAGCAGCGGCGGGATGTACACAGATACGCAGTATTTT.

CDR3 DNA: TGTGCCAGCTCACCACCGGGGCTCAGCTACGAGCAGTACTTC. It translates to CASSPPGLSYEQYF. This chain uses TRBV18 with TRBJ2-7, with a weak D call TRBD1 (5 bases). This CDR3 contains 14 residues. CDR1 KGHSH and CDR2 LQKENI come from the germline V gene. Between the trimmed V and J ends, which lost 0 bases and 3 bases, there was a span of 9 bases.

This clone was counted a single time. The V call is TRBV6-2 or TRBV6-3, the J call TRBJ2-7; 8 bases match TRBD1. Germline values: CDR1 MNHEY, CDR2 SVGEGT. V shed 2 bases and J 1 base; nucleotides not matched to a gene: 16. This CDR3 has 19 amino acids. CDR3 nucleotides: TGTGCCAGCAGTTACCCACCGGGACAGGACCTTTTAGGATCCTACGAGCAGTACTTC. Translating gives CASSYPPGQDLLGSYEQYF.

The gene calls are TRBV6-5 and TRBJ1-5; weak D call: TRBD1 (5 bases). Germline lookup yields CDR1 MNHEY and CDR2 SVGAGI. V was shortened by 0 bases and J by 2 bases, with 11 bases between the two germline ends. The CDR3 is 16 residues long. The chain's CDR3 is CASSYSYGGGNQPQHF. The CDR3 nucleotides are TGTGCCAGCAGTTACTCGTATGGGGGAGGCAATCAGCCCCAGCATTTT.

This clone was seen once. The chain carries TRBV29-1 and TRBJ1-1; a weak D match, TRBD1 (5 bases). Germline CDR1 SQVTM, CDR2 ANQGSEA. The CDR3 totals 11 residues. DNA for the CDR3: TGCAGTATGGGGCAGGACACTGAAGCTTTCTTT. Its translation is CSMGQDTEAFF. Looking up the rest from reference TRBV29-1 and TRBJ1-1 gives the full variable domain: SAVISQKPSRDICQRGTSLTIQCQVDSQVTMMFWYRQQPGQSLTLIATANQGSEATYESGFVIDKFPISRPNLTFSTLTVSNMSPEDSSIYLCSMGQDTEAFFGQGTRLTVV.

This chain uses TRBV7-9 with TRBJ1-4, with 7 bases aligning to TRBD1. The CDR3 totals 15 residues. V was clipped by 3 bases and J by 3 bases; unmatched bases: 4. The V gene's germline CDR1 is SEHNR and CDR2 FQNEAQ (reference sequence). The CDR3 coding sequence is TGTGCCAGCAGCTTGACAGGGCCCCCTAATGAAAAACTGTTTTTT. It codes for CASSLTGPPNEKLFF.

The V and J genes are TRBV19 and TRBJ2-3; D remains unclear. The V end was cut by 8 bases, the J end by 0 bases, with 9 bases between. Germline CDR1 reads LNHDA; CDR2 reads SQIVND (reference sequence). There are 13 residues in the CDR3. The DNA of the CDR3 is TGTGCCAGTGCTTCCGGGAGCACAGATACGCAGTATTTT. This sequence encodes CASASGSTDTQYF.